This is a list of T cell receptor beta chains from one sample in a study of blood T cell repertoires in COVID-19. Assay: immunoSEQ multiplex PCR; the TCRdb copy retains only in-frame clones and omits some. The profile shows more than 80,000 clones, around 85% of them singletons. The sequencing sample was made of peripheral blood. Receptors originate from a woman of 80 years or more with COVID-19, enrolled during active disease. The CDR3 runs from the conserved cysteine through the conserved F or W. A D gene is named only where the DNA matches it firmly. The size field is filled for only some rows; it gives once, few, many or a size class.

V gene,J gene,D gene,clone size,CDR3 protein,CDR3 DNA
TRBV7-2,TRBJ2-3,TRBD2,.,CASSLGSGGRGDTQYF,TGTGCCAGCAGCTTGGGTAGCGGGGGGCGGGGAGATACGCAGTATTTT
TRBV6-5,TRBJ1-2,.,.,CASSSRGGGYGYTF,TGTGCCAGCAGTTCCCGGGGGGGCGGGTATGGCTACACCTTC
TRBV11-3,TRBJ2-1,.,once,CASSLEGLEGAEQFF,TGTGCCAGCAGCTTAGAGGGACTGGAGGGGGCTGAGCAGTTCTTC
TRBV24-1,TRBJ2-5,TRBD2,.,CATSEAGVETQYF,TGTGCCACCAGTGAAGCGGGGGTAGAGACCCAGTACTTC
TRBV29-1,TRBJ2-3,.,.,CSVFSPGKFTDTQYF,TGCAGCGTTTTCTCCCCCGGGAAGTTTACAGATACGCAGTATTTT
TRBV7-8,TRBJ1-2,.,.,CASSPLAGGNYGYTF,TGTGCCAGCAGCCCTCTAGCGGGGGGTAACTATGGCTACACCTTC
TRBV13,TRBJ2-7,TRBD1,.,CASSSYLRSGGFYEQYF,TGTGCCAGCAGCTCGTACCTTAGGTCAGGGGGATTTTACGAGCAGTACTTC
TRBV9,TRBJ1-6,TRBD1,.,CASKQGTYNSPLHF,TGTGCCAGCAAACAGGGGACCTATAATTCACCCCTCCACTTT
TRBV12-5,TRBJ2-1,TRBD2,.,CASGGTSGGSYNEQFF,TGTGCTAGTGGTGGGACTAGCGGGGGATCCTACAATGAGCAGTTCTTC
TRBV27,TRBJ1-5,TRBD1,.,CASSTYRGGQPQHF,TGTGCCAGCAGTACCTACAGGGGCGGGCAGCCCCAGCATTTT
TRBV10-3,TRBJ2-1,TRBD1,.,CAIRGQGIPYNEQFF,TGTGCCATCAGGGGACAGGGGATCCCCTACAATGAGCAGTTCTTC
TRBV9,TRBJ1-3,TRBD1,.,CASNLTGPGNTIYF,TGTGCCAGCAATCTGACAGGGCCTGGAAACACCATATATTTT
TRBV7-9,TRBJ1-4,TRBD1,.,CASSLGQGALGTNEKLFF,TGTGCCAGCAGCCTCGGACAGGGGGCGCTTGGGACTAATGAAAAACTGTTTTTT
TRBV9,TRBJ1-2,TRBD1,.,CASSLMTGGDYGYTF,TGTGCCAGCAGCTTAATGACAGGGGGCGACTATGGCTACACCTTC
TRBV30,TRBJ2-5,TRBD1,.,CAWSTGDQETQYF,TGTGCCTGGAGTACAGGGGACCAAGAGACCCAGTACTTC
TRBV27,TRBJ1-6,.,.,CASSTRGWSSPLHF,TGTGCCAGCAGTACCAGGGGTTGGTCTTCACCCCTCCACTTT
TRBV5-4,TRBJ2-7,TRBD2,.,CASSLAGEGSYEQYF,TGTGCCAGCAGCTTGGCGGGGGAGGGGTCCTACGAGCAGTACTTC
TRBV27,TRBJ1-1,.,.,CASSLYVQGNTEAFF,TGTGCCAGCAGTTTATACGTACAGGGGAACACTGAAGCTTTCTTT
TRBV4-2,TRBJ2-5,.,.,CASSQSGTNSQETQYF,TGTGCCAGCAGCCAATCCGGGACAAACTCCCAAGAGACCCAGTACTTC
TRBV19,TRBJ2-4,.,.,CASSIGGYKNIQYF,TGTGCCAGTAGTATCGGCGGGTACAAAAACATTCAGTACTTC
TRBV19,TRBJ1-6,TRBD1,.,CASSIRAGGNSPLHF,TGTGCCAGTAGTATCAGAGCAGGGGGAAATTCACCCCTCCACTTT
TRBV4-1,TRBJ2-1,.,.,CASSPPERAYNEQFF,TGCGCCAGCAGCCCCCCCGAGCGGGCCTACAATGAGCAGTTCTTC
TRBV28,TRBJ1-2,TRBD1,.,CASSLDRGYGYTF,TGTGCCAGCAGTTTGGACAGGGGCTATGGCTACACCTTC
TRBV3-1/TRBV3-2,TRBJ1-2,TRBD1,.,CASSQVTGVDGYTF,TGTGCCAGCAGCCAAGTGACAGGGGTCGATGGCTACACCTTC
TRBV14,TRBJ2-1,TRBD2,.,CASSQAILAGGWFSEQFF,TGTGCCAGCAGCCAAGCGATACTAGCGGGAGGATGGTTCAGTGAGCAGTTCTTC
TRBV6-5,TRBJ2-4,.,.,CASTLQLAKNIQYF,TGTGCCAGCACTCTCCAACTAGCCAAAAACATTCAGTACTTC
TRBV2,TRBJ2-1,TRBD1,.,CASSPTAGGNEQFF,TGTGCCAGCAGTCCAACGGCAGGGGGCAATGAGCAGTTCTTC
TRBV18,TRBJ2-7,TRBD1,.,CASSPGTVQYEQYF,TGTGCCAGCTCGCCCGGGACAGTCCAATACGAGCAGTACTTC
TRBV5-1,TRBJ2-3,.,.,CASSLAGQITDTQYF,TGCGCCAGCAGCTTGGCCGGACAGATCACAGATACGCAGTATTTT
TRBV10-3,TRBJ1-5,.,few,CAIRTDGKGNQPQHF,TGTGCCATCAGAACCGACGGGAAGGGCAATCAGCCCCAGCATTTT
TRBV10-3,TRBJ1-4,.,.,CAISPKDRNEKLFF,TGTGCCATCAGTCCAAAGGACAGAAATGAAAAACTGTTTTTT
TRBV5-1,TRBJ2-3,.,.,CASSLAPVTDTQYF,TGCGCCAGCAGCTTGGCCCCAGTTACAGATACGCAGTATTTT
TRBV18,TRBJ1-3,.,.,CASSLNGDSSGNTIYF,TGTGCCAGCTCACTTAACGGAGACAGCTCTGGAAACACCATATATTTT
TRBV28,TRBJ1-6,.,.,CASRIGVVNSPLHF,TGTGCCAGCAGAATAGGAGTGGTCAATTCACCCCTCCACTTT
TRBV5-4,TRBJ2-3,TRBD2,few,CASSPSGSTDTQYF,TGTGCCAGCAGCCCTAGCGGGAGCACAGATACGCAGTATTTT
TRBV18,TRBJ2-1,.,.,CASSPGAGIDNEQFF,TGTGCCAGCTCACCAGGGGCAGGGATAGACAATGAGCAGTTCTTC
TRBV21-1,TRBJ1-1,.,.,CASTTGPGDTQQGNTEAFF,TGTGCCAGCACCACAGGGCCCGGGGACACCCAGCAAGGGAACACTGAAGCTTTCTTT
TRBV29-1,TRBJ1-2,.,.,CSVEITGNYGYTF,TGCAGCGTTGAAATCACAGGGAACTATGGCTACACCTTC
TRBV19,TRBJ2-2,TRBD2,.,CASITSGRTGELFF,TGTGCCAGTATTACTAGCGGGAGGACCGGGGAGCTGTTTTTT
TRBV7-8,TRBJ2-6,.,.,CASSLAAALGANVLTF,TGTGCCAGCAGCTTAGCGGCGGCGTTGGGGGCCAACGTCCTGACTTTC